This entry lists 29 T cell receptor beta chains sequenced from one sample in a study of shared clonotypes between healthy human individuals (TCRdb year 2020). CD8 naive samples were obtained by positive selection for CCR7 among CD45RO-negative cells, yielding a CD45RA+CCR7+ population from which TemRA cells were excluded. The library was built by means of the immunoSEQ multiplex PCR assay. Imported from immuneACCESS, the table was reduced by TCRdb to in-frame sequences with V and J called. These copies leave out some clones; in studies compared against another copy, an unresolved V gene accounts for under half, and the cause of the remainder is not known. This sample is represented by roughly 1,800,000 clones; about 95% of them were singletons. The ten largest clones take up around 1% of the sample. Sequenced sample: naive CD8+ T cells sorted from blood. The cell subset or site label corresponds to: CD45RA+CCR7+. These receptors all stem from a man between 18 and 35 years old in good health.

The J gene is TRBJ2-3, the V gene TRBV27, with TRBD1 matching 8 bases. Looked up from germline, CDR1 is MNHEY and CDR2 is SMNVEV (reference sequence). The CDR3 covers 17 residues. Losses at the gene ends were 2 bases for V and 4 bases for J; bases not matched to a gene: 11. The CDR3 sequence is CASSLIYSGQGADTQYF. The DNA for the CDR3 is TGTGCCAGCAGTTTAATTTATTCCGGACAGGGTGCAGATACGCAGTATTTT.

The chain joins TRBV27 to TRBJ1-5; D remains unclear. The CDR3 is 14 residues long. The germline gives CDR1 MNHEY, CDR2 SMNVEV (reference sequence). Trimming took off 6 bases at V and 0 bases at J, with 9 bases between the two ends. CDR3 in amino acids: CASRARGSNQPQHF. The CDR3 DNA reads TGTGCCAGCAGGGCTCGCGGTAGCAATCAGCCCCAGCATTTT.

The chain carries TRBV27 and TRBJ1-4; TRBD1 aligns across 7 bases. Germline CDR1 reads MNHEY; CDR2 reads SMNVEV (reference sequence). The CDR3 extends over 14 amino acids. Unmatched junction bases numbered 5, after V lost 3 bases and J lost 7 bases. As DNA, the CDR3 is TGTGCCAGCAGTTTTACAGGGGCAAGTGAAAAACTGTTTTTT. It specifies CASSFTGASEKLFF.

The chain recombines TRBV6-6 with TRBJ1-1; TRBD1 agrees at 8 bases. The CDR3 contains 14 residues. Germline CDR1 MNHNY, CDR2 SVGAGI (reference sequence). V lost 8 bases, J lost 4 bases, and 9 bases stayed unmatched. In nucleotides, the CDR3 is TGTGCCAGCGGACAAGGGGACAGGACCACTGAAGCTTTCTTT. This translates into CASGQGDRTTEAFF.

The genes are TRBV7-6 and TRBJ2-7; TRBD2 matches 9 bases. V shed 1 base, J shed 3 bases, and the junction held 1 base outside the gene matches. Germline V gene lookup returns CDR1 SGHVS and CDR2 FNYEAQ. This CDR3 region has 14 residues. The CDR3 is CASSLVSGGYEQYF. Written as DNA, the CDR3 is TGTGCCAGCAGCTTAGTTAGCGGGGGCTACGAGCAGTACTTC.

The CDR3 sequence is CASSESEAGVYNEQFF. Written as DNA, the CDR3 is TGTGCCAGCAGTGAATCTGAAGCGGGAGTCTACAATGAGCAGTTCTTC. V and J are TRBV6-1 and TRBJ2-1; 8 bases fit TRBD2. This CDR3 has 16 amino acids. The junction had 6 bases not matched to a gene; V was cut back by 2 bases and J by 3 bases. Germline loops: CDR1 MNHNS, CDR2 SASEGT.

The chain links TRBV11-1 to TRBJ2-5, with a possible D match to TRBD1 (6 bases). Germline V CDR1 and CDR2: SGHAT, FQDESV (reference sequence). The CDR3 sequence is 17 residues long. Trimming removed 1 base at V and 3 bases at J, with 18 bases between. This chain's CDR3 is CASSLGRDTNLEETQYF. Written as DNA, the CDR3 is TGTGCCAGCAGCTTAGGCCGGGACACCAACCTTGAAGAGACCCAGTACTTC.

The chain is built from TRBV4-1 and TRBJ2-7; 10 bases agree with TRBD2. CDR3 length: 15 residues. Germline CDR1 is MGHRA and CDR2 is YSYEKL. J was trimmed by 2 bases and V by 4 bases; bases with no gene match: 5. The DNA for the CDR3 is TGCGCCAGCAGCCGCGGACTAGCGGAGACCTACGAGCAGTACTTC. Its protein is CASSRGLAETYEQYF.

The rearrangement joins TRBV27 to TRBJ2-1; 8 bases map to TRBD2. There are 16 residues in the CDR3. Germline CDR1 and CDR2: MNHEY and SMNVEV (reference sequence). Trimming took 7 bases from V and 4 from J; bases not matched to a gene: 12. The CDR3 sequence: CASIPRSGRVYNEQFF. The CDR3 coding sequence is TGTGCCAGCATCCCCCGGAGCGGGAGAGTGTACAATGAGCAGTTCTTC.

The V gene is TRBV11-3, the J gene TRBJ2-7; 9 nucleotides match TRBD1. With 5 bases clipped from V and 3 bases from J, the junction kept 5 bases outside the gene matches. This CDR3 has 14 residues. Germline V gene lookup returns CDR1 SGHNT and CDR2 YENEEA. The CDR3 DNA reads TGTGCCAGCAGCCGGACAGGGGAAGGCTACGAGCAGTACTTC. It codes for CASSRTGEGYEQYF.

This chain links TRBV6-5 with TRBJ1-2; the D gene is possibly TRBD1 (5 bases). Trimming removed 3 bases at V and 5 bases at J, with 13 bases between. The CDR3 is 14 residues long. The V gene's germline CDR1 is MNHEY and CDR2 SVGAGI. Here the CDR3 reads CASSYDGARYGYTF. The CDR3 bases are TGTGCCAGCAGTTATGATGGGGCTCGGTATGGCTACACCTTC.

The chain's CDR3 is CASSLVAGDPEQYF. The CDR3, as DNA: TGTGCCAGCAGCCTTGTAGCGGGAGACCCCGAGCAGTACTTC. The rearrangement links TRBV7-6 to TRBJ2-7, with TRBD2 identical over 9 bases. CDR1 is SGHVS, CDR2 FNYEAQ, per germline. The V gene end was trimmed by 5 bases and the J gene end by 6 bases; junction bases not matched to a gene: 8. The CDR3 is 14 amino acids. The full variable domain, in which reference TRBV7-6 and TRBJ2-7 provide the parts outside the CDR3, is GAGVSQSPRYKVTKRGQDVALRCDPISGHVSLYWYRQALGQGPEFLTYFNYEAQQDKSGLPNDRFSAERPEGSISTLTIQRTEQRDSAMYRCASSLVAGDPEQYFGPGTRLTVT.

J is TRBJ1-5 and V is TRBV6-1, with D possibly matching TRBD1 (6 bases). The CDR3 contains 17 residues. Trimming stripped 2 bases from V and 5 bases from J, with 19 bases between. Per germline, CDR1 MNHNS and CDR2 SASEGT. CDR3 amino acids: CASSELGPGAVYQPQHF. The DNA for the CDR3 is TGTGCCAGCAGTGAACTCGGGCCAGGGGCCGTTTATCAGCCCCAGCATTTT.

This chain connects TRBV6-1 to TRBJ2-7; D assignment may be TRBD1 or TRBD2 (5 bases each). Per the germline V gene, CDR1 is MNHNS and CDR2 is SASEGT. This CDR3 is built from 16 residues. With 3 bases removed from V and 1 base from J, the gap between germline ends came to 16 bases. The CDR3 here is CASSENGAGESYEQYF. In DNA, the CDR3 is TGTGCCAGCAGTGAGAACGGGGCGGGTGAATCCTACGAGCAGTACTTC.

For the CDR3, the DNA is TGTGCCAGCAGCGAACAGACAGGGGTAAGTGGTCGGTACACGGGTGAAGCTTTCTTT. Its protein product is CASSEQTGVSGRYTGEAFF. This sequence joins TRBV9 and TRBJ1-1; 8 bases map to TRBD1. Germline V gives CDR1 SGDLS, CDR2 YYNGEE. The CDR3 loop spans 19 amino acids. Germline trimming cut 3 bases from V and 7 bases from J; bases unmatched to any gene: 23.

CDR3 in amino acids: CASSPAVMGANNQPQHF. The CDR3 DNA follows: TGTGCCAGCAGCCCGGCGGTAATGGGGGCCAACAATCAGCCCCAGCATTTT. The genes are TRBV7-2 and TRBJ1-5; D is possibly TRBD1 (6 bases). V lost 5 bases and J lost 3, with 20 bases in between. The CDR3 contains 17 residues. The germline V gene encodes CDR1 SGHTA and CDR2 FQGNSA.

This clone was seen once. The V call is TRBV9, the J call TRBJ2-3; 8 bases align to TRBD2. With 0 bases clipped from V and 3 bases from J, the junction kept 9 bases outside the gene matches. Germline V gives CDR1 SGDLS, CDR2 YYNGEE. This CDR3 contains 17 residues. CDR3 loop: CASSVAGLAGPTDTQYF. The CDR3 DNA follows: TGTGCCAGCAGCGTAGCCGGGTTAGCGGGGCCGACAGATACGCAGTATTTT.

This chain links TRBV5-6 with TRBJ2-1; TRBD2 matches 13 bases. J lost 3 bases, V lost 4 bases, and 4 bases had no gene match. Germline V gene lookup returns CDR1 SGHDT and CDR2 YYEEEE. The CDR3 runs 16 residues. The CDR3 here is CASSPGLAGFYNEQFF. The CDR3 nucleotides are TGTGCCAGCAGCCCGGGACTAGCGGGGTTCTACAATGAGCAGTTCTTC.

V usage is TRBV27 and J usage is TRBJ2-1; either TRBD1 or TRBD2 may fit D (5 bases each). CDR3 length: 15 residues. V was trimmed by 8 bases and J by 0 bases, leaving 14 bases between them. Germline CDR1 MNHEY, CDR2 SMNVEV (reference sequence). CDR3 protein: CASRTGTTSYNEQFF. The CDR3 region has the DNA TGTGCCAGCCGAACCGGGACCACCTCCTACAATGAGCAGTTCTTC.

This clone came up a few times. This chain uses TRBV6-4 with TRBJ2-7; 7 bases are a match to TRBD2. The ends lost 0 bases at V and 3 bases at J; junction bases unmatched: 2. Germline lookup yields CDR1 MRHNA and CDR2 SNTAGT. The CDR3 is 14 residues long. CDR3 loop: CASSDSSGGYEQYF. Written as DNA, the CDR3 is TGTGCCAGCAGTGACTCCTCGGGGGGCTACGAGCAGTACTTC.

The J gene is TRBJ1-2, the V gene TRBV6-1; 7 nucleotides agree with TRBD1. Per germline, CDR1 MNHNS and CDR2 SASEGT. The CDR3 runs to 15 residues. Trimming at V came to 6 bases and at J to 7 bases, leaving 14 bases not matched to a gene. The CDR3 here is CASRVTGVNDFGYTF. CDR3 in DNA: TGTGCCAGCAGGGTAACAGGGGTGAATGATTTTGGCTACACCTTC.

This chain joins TRBV28 and TRBJ1-4; D call uncertain. V was cut by 3 bases and J by 8 bases, with 19 bases left in between. Germline V CDR1 and CDR2: MDHEN, SYDVKM. There are 16 residues in the CDR3. The CDR3, as DNA: TGTGCCAGCAGTTTTATCGTCTCGTCACCGGGCGAAAAACTGTTTTTT. Amino acids: CASSFIVSSPGEKLFF.

This clone was recorded only once. V is TRBV7-8 and J is TRBJ2-1, with 13 bases matching TRBD2. J lost 1 base, V lost 1 base, and 4 bases had no gene match. The CDR3 loop spans 18 amino acids. In germline, CDR1 is SGHVS, CDR2 FQNEAQ. CDR3 DNA sequence: TGTGCCAGCAGCTTAGGACTAGCGGGAGGTTATTCCTACAATGAGCAGTTCTTC. Protein product: CASSLGLAGGYSYNEQFF.

The sample holds one count of this clone. J is TRBJ2-1 and V is TRBV4-1; 11 nucleotides match TRBD2. CDR1 MGHRA and CDR2 YSYEKL come from the germline V gene. Unmatched junction bases numbered 4, after V lost 3 bases and J lost 0 bases. The CDR3 is 17 residues long. The CDR3 DNA follows: TGCGCCAGCAGCCAGCGACTAGCGGGGAGCTCCTACAATGAGCAGTTCTTC. This gives the protein CASSQRLAGSSYNEQFF.

Regarding this clone: A read error may account for a junction end that differs from germline. The chain links TRBV14 to TRBJ1-2; D is undetermined. This CDR3 is 11 amino acids long. Germline V gene data show CDR1 as SGHDN and CDR2 as FVKESK. The CDR3: CASSQDSLLNF. CDR3 sequence (DNA): TGTGCCAGCAGCCAAGACAGCCTTTTGAACTTC.

In this sample, this clone turned up a few times. CDR3 sequence reads: CASSESMQPNYGYTF. CDR3 DNA: TGCGCCAGCAGTGAGTCGATGCAGCCTAACTATGGCTACACCTTC. The chain recombines TRBV10-2 with TRBJ1-2; no firm D call. The CDR3 extends over 15 amino acids. Germline V gene sequence: CDR1 WSHSY, CDR2 SAAADI. The ends were cut back, 0 bases at V and 0 bases at J, with 8 bases in the middle.

This clone was recorded only once. The rearrangement links TRBV5-1 to TRBJ2-7; 7 nucleotides line up with TRBD2. V lost 0 bases and J lost 4; bases outside the gene matches: 7. Germline-derived CDR1 and CDR2 are SGHRS and YFSETQ. The CDR3 runs to 15 residues. The CDR3: CASSLEVGGSYEQYF. Written as DNA, the CDR3 is TGCGCCAGCAGCTTGGAAGTGGGGGGGAGTTACGAGCAGTACTTC.

The rearrangement uses TRBV11-2 and TRBJ1-1, with unresolved D. Germline CDR1 and CDR2: SGHAT and FQNNGV. CDR3 size: 13 residues. V was pared by 2 bases and J by 1 base, with 5 bases between. Here the CDR3 DNA reads TGTGCCAGCAGCTTAATCCCGAACACTGAAGCTTTCTTT. Amino acid sequence: CASSLIPNTEAFF.

V usage is TRBV10-1 and J usage is TRBJ2-1; 11 bases map to TRBD2. The CDR3 totals 17 residues. V was pared by 3 bases and J by 2 bases, with 6 bases of the junction left unmatched. From germline, CDR1 is WNHNN and CDR2 SYGVQD (reference sequence). CDR3 residues: CASSDSIAGGPYNEQFF. The CDR3 DNA reads TGCGCCAGCAGTGATTCCATAGCGGGAGGGCCCTACAATGAGCAGTTCTTC.